The 8 T cell receptor beta chains listed next were all sequenced from one sample in a study of cytomegalovirus exposure and HLA in healthy donors. Primers included in the PCR were 60 Vbeta and 13 Jbeta primers. The repertoire was sequenced with immunoSEQ multiplex PCR; TCRdb's copy has only in-frame clones and lacks some. The sample shows about 110,000 clones, under 85% of them seen only once. The sequenced material came from PBMCs. These receptors originate from a woman aged 45-65 years in good health and CMV-seropositive.

The chain carries TRBV5-5 and TRBJ1-4; 7 nucleotides agree with TRBD1. V lost 4 bases, J lost 0 bases, and 3 bases stayed unmatched. The CDR3 is made up of 15 amino acids. Germline V gives CDR1 SGHKS, CDR2 YYEKEE (reference sequence). The CDR3 DNA reads TGTGCCAGCAGCCCCACAGGGGCAACTAATGAAAAACTGTTTTTT. Protein sequence: CASSPTGATNEKLFF.

For the CDR3, the DNA is TGTGCCAGCAAGGGGACTAGCGGGAACCCAGATACGCAGTATTTT. Its protein is CASKGTSGNPDTQYF. The chain couples TRBV2 to TRBJ2-3; 13 positions agree with TRBD2. The CDR3 covers 15 residues. Germline CDR1 is SNHLY and CDR2 is FYNNEI. Trimming cost V 7 bases and J 4 bases; bases outside gene matches: 5.

The J gene is TRBJ1-5, the V gene TRBV19, with 7 bases identical to TRBD1. Germline V gene sequence: CDR1 LNHDA, CDR2 SQIVND (reference sequence). CDR3 size: 15 residues. V dropped 5 bases and J dropped 4; count of bases not matched to a gene: 8. The DNA of the CDR3 is TGTGCCAGTAGTCTAGGGACAGTCACTAATCAGCCCCAGCATTTT. Its protein is CASSLGTVTNQPQHF.

The CDR3: CSARGRYEQYF. CDR3 in DNA: TGCAGTGCTAGGGGGCGGTACGAGCAGTACTTC. The gene calls are TRBV20-1 and TRBJ2-7; D might be TRBD1 (5 bases). V lost 3 bases and J 4 bases, leaving 7 bases between the germline ends. Germline values: CDR1 DFQATT, CDR2 SNEGSKA (reference sequence). CDR3 length: 11 amino acids.

The chain recombines TRBV7-2 with TRBJ2-7; possibly TRBD1 for D (6 bases). Trimming removed 6 bases from V and 6 bases from J, with 21 bases in between. This CDR3 comprises 15 residues. The germline gives CDR1 SGHTA, CDR2 FQGNSA. In nucleotides, the CDR3 is TGTGCCAGCAGTCTCCTCCAGGCAGGGGCTGGCGAGCAGTACTTC. It codes for CASSLLQAGAGEQYF.

The V gene is TRBV5-1, the J gene TRBJ2-5; the D gene is possibly TRBD2 (6 bases). The CDR3 covers 15 residues. V was cut by 3 bases and J by 5 bases, with 17 bases left in between. CDR1 is SGHRS and CDR2 is YFSETQ in the germline V gene. The CDR3: CASSSSSAPRETQYF. The CDR3 DNA reads as TGCGCCAGCAGCTCCTCTAGCGCCCCCCGGGAGACCCAGTACTTC.

This chain links TRBV27 with TRBJ2-5; TRBD2 is a possible D gene (6 bases). V gave up 0 bases and J gave up 2 bases, with 10 bases separating them. The CDR3 sequence is 15 residues long. Germline-derived CDR1 and CDR2 are MNHEY and SMNVEV (reference sequence). DNA of the CDR3: TGTGCCAGCAGTTTATCCGGACTATCTCAAGAGACCCAGTACTTC. Translated, it gives CASSLSGLSQETQYF.

This clone was recorded a few times. The V call is TRBV2, the J call TRBJ2-1; 8 bases agree with TRBD1. CDR1 is SNHLY and CDR2 is FYNNEI in the germline V gene. The CDR3 totals 13 residues. V gave up 6 bases and J gave up 8 bases; unmatched junction bases: 6. The CDR3 DNA is TGTGCCAGCAGGCCAGACAGGGGCGATGAGCAGTTCTTC. It specifies CASRPDRGDEQFF.